This is a list of T cell receptor beta chains from one sample in a study. Using its own MiXCR run on the RT-PCR reads, TCRdb lists one record per CDR3 protein. The sample lists fewer than 800,000 distinct CDR3 sequences; approximately 14% were seen once. Sequencing was performed on memory CD4+ T cells from blood. These receptors were collected from a female donor in good health, serving as a healthy control. The CDR3 runs from the conserved cysteine through the conserved F or W. A D gene is named only where the DNA matches it firmly. Some rows have no size entry. The others give once, few or many, or a class for an expanded clone.

>TRBJ2-1|15|.|many|TRBV4-3
TGCGCCAGCAGCCAATCTGGCGCTAGTGGAAATGAGCAGTTCTTC
CASSQSGASGNEQFF
>TRBJ2-2|16|.|.|TRBV7-3
TGTGCCAGCAGTCCTACGCCCCGGGAATACACCGGGGAGCTGTTTTTT
CASSPTPREYTGELFF
>TRBJ2-1|14|.|.|TRBV7-3
TGTGCCAGCAGCCCCCCCAATTCCTACAATGAGCAGTTCTTC
CASSPPNSYNEQFF
>TRBJ1-4|16|TRBD1|few|TRBV20-1
TGCAGTGCTAGAGACCTATACAGGGGGCTGGACGAAAAACTGTTTTTT
CSARDLYRGLDEKLFF
>TRBJ1-6|15|.|.|TRBV18
TGTGCCAGCTCACCACAGGTCCAGGGTCGATCACCCCTCCACTTT
CASSPQVQGRSPLHF
>TRBJ2-3|12|.|.|TRBV20-1
TGCAGTGCTGTACTGGGGGTAGATACGCAGTATTTT
CSAVLGVDTQYF
>TRBJ2-7|11|.|many|TRBV29-1
TGCAGCGTCGGGACCGGGAACGAGCAGTACTTC
CSVGTGNEQYF
>TRBJ2-1|17|TRBD1|many|TRBV18
TGTGCCAGCTCACCACCGGGACAGGGGGCTGGCAACAATGAGCAGTTCTTC
CASSPPGQGAGNNEQFF
>TRBJ2-1|16|TRBD2|few|TRBV20-1
TGCAGTGCTAGAGATGAGGAGCGGGGGTTCTACAATGAGCAGTTCTTC
CSARDEERGFYNEQFF
>TRBJ2-2|14|.|.|TRBV6-1
TGTGCCAGCAGTTCAGGGTTTGCGGACGGGGAGCTGTTTTTT
CASSSGFADGELFF
>TRBJ2-7|15|.|many|TRBV20-1
TGCAGTGCTAGTGGGCCCGGGGGTTGGGGTTACGAGCAGTACTTC
CSASGPGGWGYEQYF
>TRBJ2-2|16|TRBD2|few|TRBV20-1
TGCAGTGCTCATCCCCCGGGACTAGCAAACACCGGGGAGCTGTTTTTT
CSAHPPGLANTGELFF
>TRBJ1-2|15|.|few|TRBV12-3/TRBV12-4
TGTGCCAGCAGTTTAGGGGGGTCGGTGGGAAGTGGCTACACCTTC
CASSLGGSVGSGYTF